This paragraph reports one T cell receptor (beta chain). Its antigen is unknown. This entry belongs to a study of cytomegalovirus exposure and HLA in healthy donors. Study-wide results and limits: A prior analysis recorded that most TCR beta V segments were productive about 87% or about 30% of the time. Through in vitro validation, a few CMV-associated chains were shown to be specific for CMV antigens. In a later analysis, approximately 15,000 TCR beta sequences were associated with HLA alleles at 0.05 false discovery rate.

The PCR had 60 Vbeta and 13 Jbeta primers. As handled by the study authors: About 11 million of roughly 81 million unique TCR beta chains were shared, per a later count. Assay used: immunoSEQ multiplex PCR; TCRdb lists only in-frame clones, some missing. V and J calls and clone size follow that table, whereas D and trimming were derived from the DNA. The sample has 35,000 to 50,000 clones, 45% to 60% seen once; the top ten hold approximately 5.5%. V lost 8 bases and J lost 7; bases outside the gene matches: 1. The CDR3 runs 10 residues. Germline V gene sequence: CDR1 WSHSY, CDR2 SAAADI. This chain links TRBV10-2 with TRBJ1-1, with TRBD1 matching over 7 bases. The receptor was derived from a man in his 60s in good health and CMV-seronegative. Sequences were obtained from PBMCs. CDR3 region: CASRDSEAFF. CDR3 nucleotide sequence: TGCGCCAGCCGGGACAGTGAAGCTTTCTTT.